Given below is one TCR beta chain in context. The sample is drawn from a study of cytomegalovirus exposure and HLA in healthy donors. Amplification used 60 Vbeta primers and 13 Jbeta primers. Clones were read by immunoSEQ multiplex PCR, and TCRdb kept only the in-frame ones, dropping some. Among about 200,000 clones listed, about 80% were seen once. The CDR3 contains 15 residues. Looked up from germline, CDR1 is SEHNR and CDR2 is FQNEAQ (reference sequence). Trimming pared 4 bases from V and 7 bases from J, leaving 17 bases between. The receptor's source is a woman aged 25 to 39 in good health and CMV-seropositive. The specimen was PBMCs. The chain has TRBV7-9 and TRBJ2-1; a weak D match, TRBD1 (6 bases). The CDR3 nucleotides read TGTGCCAGCAGCTACGGACAGCTAACCCGGAATGAGCAGTTCTTC. As protein: CASSYGQLTRNEQFF.